These 31 T cell receptor beta chains were all obtained from the same sample, sequenced in a study of cytomegalovirus exposure and HLA in healthy donors (dated by TCRdb to the late 2010s). Library preparation used the immunoSEQ multiplex PCR assay. A mixture of 60 forward primers for TCR Vbeta segments and 13 reverse primers for TCR Jbeta segments was used in the multiplex PCR. The immuneACCESS repertoire file appears here via TCRdb, limited to in-frame rearrangements. These files lack a portion of the clones; in checked studies, under half of the deficit traces to unresolved V genes, and the cause of the others is not known. Counted in this sample were about 140,000 clones; around four fifths of them appeared once. The top ten constitute 1.9% of the sample. The source material was PBMCs. These receptors came from a woman in her forties in good health and CMV-seronegative.

The chain carries TRBV11-3 and TRBJ2-2; D not resolved. The length of the CDR3 is 14 residues. The V gene's germline CDR1 is SGHNT and CDR2 YENEEA. Trimming stripped 2 bases from V and 3 bases from J, with 7 bases between. CDR3 sequence (DNA): TGTGCCAGCAGCTTAATACGGGACACCGGGGAGCTGTTTTTT. Its translation is CASSLIRDTGELFF.

This CDR3 reads CASSLGGEKLFF. In DNA form, the CDR3 reads TGTGCCAGCAGCCTAGGCGGGGAAAAACTGTTTTTT. This chain links TRBV5-6 with TRBJ1-4, with D uncertain. V was shortened by 4 bases and J by 8 bases, with 9 bases between the two germline ends. The CDR3 runs to 12 residues. CDR1 is SGHDT and CDR2 is YYEEEE in the germline V gene.

CDR3 protein: CASSAQGLAYTGELFF. The CDR3 region has the DNA TGTGCCAGCAGCGCCCAGGGACTAGCGTACACCGGGGAGCTGTTTTTT. This chain connects TRBV9 to TRBJ2-2, with 10 positions matching TRBD2. The junction had 5 bases not matched to a gene; V was cut back by 3 bases and J by 3 bases. The CDR3 totals 16 residues. Germline assignment: CDR1 SGDLS and CDR2 YYNGEE.

This clone was seen a single time. The rearrangement joins TRBV19 to TRBJ1-5, with D tentatively TRBD1 (5 bases). Germline CDR1 is LNHDA and CDR2 is SQIVND (reference sequence). V was pared by 1 base and J by 10 bases, with 14 bases between. There are 14 residues in the CDR3. For the CDR3, the DNA is TGTGCCAGTAGTATAGGGGGGGGAGAGACCCCCCAGCATTTT. This encodes CASSIGGGETPQHF.

V and J are TRBV10-1 and TRBJ2-1; 11 nucleotides align to TRBD1. CDR1 WNHNN and CDR2 SYGVQD come from the germline V gene (reference sequence). This CDR3 spans 15 amino acids. After removal of 0 bases from V and 8 bases from J, the junction contained 3 bases not matched to a gene. CDR3 in DNA: TGCGCCAGCAGTGAGTCAGGACAGGGGGCCTATGAGCAGTTCTTC. Protein: CASSESGQGAYEQFF.

This clone appeared once. V is TRBV6-5 and J is TRBJ2-3, with TRBD2 matching 8 bases. The germline CDR1 and CDR2 sequences are MNHEY and SVGAGI. CDR3 length equals 14 residues. Trimming removed 6 bases from V and 4 bases from J; junction bases left unmatched: 6. CDR3 loop: CASRLGLASDTQYF. CDR3 nucleotides: TGTGCCAGCAGGTTAGGACTAGCCTCAGATACGCAGTATTTT.

The V and J genes are TRBV4-1 and TRBJ2-5; TRBD2 is a possible D gene (6 bases). CDR3 length: 13 amino acids. CDR1 and CDR2 from the germline V gene are MGHRA and YSYEKL. Trimming removed 6 bases from V and 5 bases from J, with 13 bases in between. For the CDR3, the DNA is TGCGCCAGCAGACCGGACTATTCGGAGACCCAGTACTTC. Protein sequence: CASRPDYSETQYF.

The J gene is TRBJ1-3, the V gene TRBV7-3, with D hard to call. V was trimmed by 3 bases and J by 0 bases, leaving 21 bases between them. Germline V gene sequence: CDR1 SGHTA, CDR2 FQGTGA. The CDR3 totals 19 residues. The chain's CDR3 is CASSFRGPSPRRSGNTIYF. CDR3 bases: TGTGCCAGCAGCTTTCGAGGCCCTTCGCCTCGTCGCTCTGGAAACACCATATATTTT.

This rearrangement joins TRBV28 to TRBJ2-1; 9 bases agree with TRBD2. Trimming took 3 bases from V and 8 from J; bases not matched to a gene: 8. CDR1 is MDHEN, CDR2 SYDVKM, per germline. CDR3 size: 15 residues. This CDR3 is CASSLASGITDEQFF. The CDR3 DNA sequence: TGTGCCAGCAGTTTGGCTAGCGGGATTACGGATGAGCAGTTCTTC.

V usage is TRBV21-1 and J usage is TRBJ2-5; the D segment call TRBD1 is taken from the table without a DNA check. TRBV21-1 is marked as a pseudogene. The CDR3 runs to 14 residues. CDR3 sequence reads: CASSGLGTEETQYF. CDR3 nucleotides: TGTGCCAGCAGCGGTCTCGGGACAGAAGAGACCCAGTACTTC.

The chain uses TRBV4-3 and TRBJ2-7, with D possibly being TRBD2 (7 bases). This CDR3 is built from 16 residues. Trimming pared 4 bases from V and 4 bases from J, leaving 20 bases between. Germline-derived CDR1 and CDR2 are LGHNA and YSLEER. CDR3 protein: CASSPMGGAREYEQYF. The CDR3 DNA is TGCGCCAGCAGCCCTATGGGGGGGGCTCGGGAATACGAGCAGTACTTC.

V and J are TRBV7-8 and TRBJ2-1; 11 positions agree with TRBD2. The J segment lost 12 bases and the V segment lost 5 bases, leaving 9 bases of the junction unmatched. There are 14 residues in the CDR3. Germline-derived CDR1 and CDR2 are SGHVS and FQNEAQ. This chain's CDR3 is CASSPLAGGSGQFF. The CDR3 region has the DNA TGTGCCAGCAGCCCGCTAGCGGGAGGATCGGGGCAGTTCTTC.

The chain recombines TRBV27 with TRBJ1-6; no clear D gene. The CDR3 is 15 amino acids. CDR1 and CDR2 from the germline V gene are MNHEY and SMNVEV (reference sequence). The ends were cut back, 2 bases at V and 8 bases at J, with 13 bases in the middle. CDR3 region: CASSLRRFGDSPLHF. The CDR3, as DNA: TGTGCCAGCAGTTTACGGCGGTTCGGGGATTCACCCCTCCACTTT.

The table lists this clone with a count of one. The V and J genes are TRBV18 and TRBJ1-1, with a weak D call TRBD1 (5 bases). V gave up 6 bases and J gave up 3 bases, with 26 bases separating them. Germline lookup yields CDR1 KGHSH and CDR2 LQKENI. The CDR3 covers 18 residues. Here the CDR3 reads CASSTRTMGGVLDTEAFF. CDR3 nucleotides: TGTGCCAGCTCCACGAGGACTATGGGGGGTGTATTAGACACTGAAGCTTTCTTT.

This clone has a handful of counts. This rearrangement joins TRBV28 to TRBJ1-1; D is undetermined. This CDR3 has 16 residues. The germline V gene encodes CDR1 MDHEN and CDR2 SYDVKM. V was clipped by 2 bases and J by 0 bases, with 13 bases between them. CDR3: CASSLPNWEMNTEAFF. DNA of the CDR3: TGTGCCAGCAGTTTACCAAACTGGGAGATGAACACTGAAGCTTTCTTT.

The CDR3 loop is CASSFRAGTGGRRRQPQHF. The CDR3 DNA is TGTGCCAGCAGTTTTCGGGCCGGGACAGGGGGCCGTCGCAGGCAGCCCCAGCATTTT. The gene calls are TRBV28 and TRBJ1-5; 12 bases agree with TRBD1. There are 19 residues in the CDR3. J gave up 7 bases and V 3 bases, and 16 bases lay outside the gene matches. Germline V CDR1 and CDR2: MDHEN, SYDVKM.

V and J are TRBV5-1 and TRBJ2-5, with D hard to call. V lost 0 bases, J lost 2 bases, and 5 bases lay in between. CDR3 length: 13 amino acids. The germline gives CDR1 SGHRS, CDR2 YFSETQ. CDR3 nucleotide sequence: TGCGCCAGCAGCTTGGCCACACAAGAGACCCAGTACTTC. This codes for CASSLATQETQYF.

The V and J genes are TRBV9 and TRBJ2-3, with 11 bases lining up with TRBD1. The CDR3 contains 16 residues. Germline trimming cut 4 bases from V and 0 bases from J; bases unmatched to any gene: 4. Per the germline V gene, CDR1 is SGDLS and CDR2 is YYNGEE. Here the CDR3 DNA reads TGTGCCAGCAGCTTAGGACAGGGGGCAAGCACAGATACGCAGTATTTT. Translating it yields CASSLGQGASTDTQYF.

The genes are TRBV19 and TRBJ1-2, with D possibly TRBD1 on 5 matching bases. The CDR3 loop spans 15 amino acids. V lost 3 bases, J lost 3 bases, and 14 bases lay in between. Germline V CDR1 and CDR2: LNHDA, SQIVND (reference sequence). CDR3 loop: CASSIRTLGDYGYTF. The CDR3 DNA reads as TGTGCCAGTAGTATCCGGACCTTAGGGGACTATGGCTACACCTTC.

V and J are TRBV28 and TRBJ1-4; D is possibly TRBD1 (5 bases). V was shortened by 5 bases and J by 6 bases, with 13 bases between the two germline ends. Germline CDR1 MDHEN, CDR2 SYDVKM. The CDR3 sequence is 14 residues long. CDR3 amino acids: CASSPVWGDEKLFF. Written as DNA, the CDR3 is TGTGCCAGCAGTCCTGTTTGGGGGGATGAAAAACTGTTTTTT.

J is TRBJ2-4 and V is TRBV6-5; 9 bases map to TRBD2. Trimming took 6 bases from V and 5 from J; bases not matched to a gene: 8. Germline V gene lookup returns CDR1 MNHEY and CDR2 SVGAGI. This CDR3 has 15 amino acids. CDR3 loop: CASSLGLAVQNIQYF. CDR3 sequence (DNA): TGTGCCAGCAGCCTGGGACTAGCAGTTCAAAACATTCAGTACTTC.

The chain carries TRBV28 and TRBJ2-1; 8 bases map to TRBD2. CDR1 is MDHEN, CDR2 SYDVKM, per germline. The ends lost 8 bases at V and 4 bases at J; junction bases unmatched: 7. The CDR3 contains 14 residues. The CDR3 DNA sequence: TGTGCCAGCCAATTAGCGGGACCGTACAATGAGCAGTTCTTC. This translates into CASQLAGPYNEQFF.

This clone was seen just once. The gene calls are TRBV7-9 and TRBJ2-3, with 7 bases matching TRBD2. The V segment lost 5 bases and the J segment 5 bases; nucleotides outside the gene matches: 13. The germline V gene encodes CDR1 SEHNR and CDR2 FQNEAQ (reference sequence). This CDR3 contains 16 residues. In DNA form, the CDR3 reads TGTGCCAGCAGCCCCTCCCTAGCGGCCAAGGGAGATACGCAGTATTTT. This translates into CASSPSLAAKGDTQYF.

The CDR3: CASSFRVRQGQGPQHF. The CDR3 nucleotides read TGTGCCAGCAGTTTTCGGGTTCGACAGGGCCAAGGGCCCCAGCATTTT. This sequence joins TRBV27 and TRBJ1-5; 7 nucleotides align to TRBD1. Per germline, CDR1 MNHEY and CDR2 SMNVEV (reference sequence). Germline trimming cut 3 bases from V and 9 bases from J; bases unmatched to any gene: 14. The CDR3 runs to 16 residues.

The rearrangement joins TRBV19 to TRBJ2-7, with TRBD1 matching over 10 bases. CDR1 LNHDA and CDR2 SQIVND come from the germline V gene (reference sequence). The CDR3 covers 15 residues. V was clipped by 4 bases and J by 2 bases; unmatched bases: 5. The CDR3 region is CASSKQTGGPYEQYF. The CDR3 bases are TGTGCCAGTAGTAAGCAGACAGGGGGCCCCTACGAGCAGTACTTC.

The V and J genes are TRBV7-3 and TRBJ2-1, with D hard to call. Trimming stripped 5 bases from V and 3 bases from J, with 8 bases between. CDR1 and CDR2 from the germline V gene are SGHTA and FQGTGA. The CDR3 is 13 amino acids. The CDR3 reads CASSPPNYNEQFF. The CDR3 nucleotides read TGTGCCAGCAGCCCCCCAAACTACAATGAGCAGTTCTTC.

V and J are TRBV29-1 and TRBJ1-1, with a weak D call TRBD1 (6 bases). With 6 bases removed from V and 7 bases from J, the gap between germline ends came to 15 bases. This CDR3 is 12 amino acids long. Germline CDR1 is SQVTM and CDR2 is ANQGSEA. CDR3 in DNA: TGCAGCGTGTCTGGCAGGGACATTGAAGCTTTCTTT. It translates to CSVSGRDIEAFF.

The chain carries TRBV7-7 and TRBJ2-1; D unresolved. The CDR3 consists of 15 residues. The V gene's germline CDR1 is SSHAT and CDR2 FNYEAQ (reference sequence). The germline V and J ends were trimmed by 5 bases and 0 bases, with 11 bases remaining between them. The CDR3 DNA follows: TGTGCCAGCAGCCTTTTGGCTGACTCCTACAATGAGCAGTTCTTC. Translation gives CASSLLADSYNEQFF.

V and J are TRBV7-2 and TRBJ2-3, with a weak D call TRBD1 (6 bases). The length of the CDR3 is 13 residues. The V gene's germline CDR1 is SGHTA and CDR2 FQGNSA. The ends were cut back, 5 bases at V and 1 base at J, with 7 bases in the middle. In nucleotides, the CDR3 is TGTGCCAGCAGCCACAGGGGCACAGATACGCAGTATTTT. Protein sequence: CASSHRGTDTQYF.

The chain links TRBV10-3 to TRBJ2-7; no clear D. CDR1 ENHRY and CDR2 SYGVKD come from the germline V gene. CDR3 length: 13 residues. Trimming pared 2 bases from V and 5 bases from J, leaving 10 bases between. CDR3 sequence reads: CAISEIPVHEQYF. The CDR3 nucleotides are TGTGCCATCAGTGAGATCCCGGTCCACGAGCAGTACTTC.

The chain employs TRBV4-3 and TRBJ1-2; possibly TRBD1 for D (6 bases). Germline CDR1 is LGHNA and CDR2 is YSLEER. V gave up 2 bases and J gave up 8 bases, with 12 bases separating them. The CDR3 has 13 amino acids. CDR3 residues: CASSQQGLAGYTF. In nucleotides, the CDR3 is TGCGCCAGCAGCCAACAGGGGTTAGCGGGCTACACCTTC.